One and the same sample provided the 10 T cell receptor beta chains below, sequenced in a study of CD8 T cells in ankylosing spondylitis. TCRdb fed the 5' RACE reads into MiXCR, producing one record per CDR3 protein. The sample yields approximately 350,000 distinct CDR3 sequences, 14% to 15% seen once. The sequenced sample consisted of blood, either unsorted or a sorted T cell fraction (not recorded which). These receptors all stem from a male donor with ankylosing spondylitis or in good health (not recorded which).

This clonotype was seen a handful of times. The CDR3 is CASSQELGQGTTEAFF. DNA for the CDR3: TGTGCCAGCAGCCAAGAGCTGGGACAGGGGACAACTGAAGCTTTCTTT. This sequence joins TRBV3-1 and TRBJ1-1; 10 positions match TRBD1. Trimming at V came to 0 bases and at J to 5 bases, leaving 6 bases not matched to a gene. Germline V lookup: CDR1 LGHDT, CDR2 YNNKEL (reference sequence). There are 16 residues in the CDR3.

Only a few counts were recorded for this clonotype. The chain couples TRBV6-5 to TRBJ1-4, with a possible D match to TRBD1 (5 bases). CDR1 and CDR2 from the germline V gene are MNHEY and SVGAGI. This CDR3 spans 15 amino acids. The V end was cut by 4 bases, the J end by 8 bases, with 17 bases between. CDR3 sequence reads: CASSSGLPGEEKLFF. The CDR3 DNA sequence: TGTGCCAGCAGTTCGGGACTCCCGGGGGAGGAAAAACTGTTTTTT.

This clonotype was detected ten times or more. CDR3 coding DNA: TGTGCCAGCAGTTTATCCGGGACACTGAACACTGAAGCTTTCTTT. Its translation: CASSLSGTLNTEAFF. This chain links TRBV6-5 with TRBJ1-1; possible D gene TRBD1, 6 bases. Germline loops: CDR1 MNHEY, CDR2 SVGAGI. This CDR3 region has 15 residues. V gave up 4 bases and J gave up 0 bases, with 12 bases separating them.

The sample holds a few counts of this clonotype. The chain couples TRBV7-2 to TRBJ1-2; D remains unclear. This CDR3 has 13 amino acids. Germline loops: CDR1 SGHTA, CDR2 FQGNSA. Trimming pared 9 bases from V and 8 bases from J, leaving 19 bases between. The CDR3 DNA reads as TGTGCCAGAGACTGGTCCAACCCGTGGGGCTACACCTTC. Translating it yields CARDWSNPWGYTF.

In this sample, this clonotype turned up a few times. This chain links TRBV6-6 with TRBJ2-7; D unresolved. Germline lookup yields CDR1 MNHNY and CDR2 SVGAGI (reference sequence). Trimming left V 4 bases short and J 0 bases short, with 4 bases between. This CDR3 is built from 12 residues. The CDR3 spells CASSSISYEQYF. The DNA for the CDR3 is TGTGCCAGCAGTTCGATCTCCTACGAGCAGTACTTC.

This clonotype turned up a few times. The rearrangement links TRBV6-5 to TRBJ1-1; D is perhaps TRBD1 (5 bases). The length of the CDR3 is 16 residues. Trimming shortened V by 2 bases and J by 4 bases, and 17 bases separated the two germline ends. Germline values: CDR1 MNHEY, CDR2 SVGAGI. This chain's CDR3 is CASSYGSGTASTEAFF. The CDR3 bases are TGTGCCAGCAGTTACGGGTCCGGGACGGCGAGCACTGAAGCTTTCTTT.

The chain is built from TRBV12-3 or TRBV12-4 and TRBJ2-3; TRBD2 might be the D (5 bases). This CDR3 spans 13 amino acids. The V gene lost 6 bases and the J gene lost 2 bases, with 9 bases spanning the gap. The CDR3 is CASRSRDTDTQYF. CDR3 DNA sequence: TGTGCCAGCAGAAGCCGGGACACAGATACGCAGTATTTT.

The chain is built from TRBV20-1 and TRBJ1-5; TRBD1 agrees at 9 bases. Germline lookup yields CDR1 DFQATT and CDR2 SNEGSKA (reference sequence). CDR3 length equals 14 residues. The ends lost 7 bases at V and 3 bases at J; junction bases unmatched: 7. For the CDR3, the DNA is TGCAGTGGATGGACAGGGGCCTTCAATCAGCCCCAGCATTTT. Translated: CSGWTGAFNQPQHF.

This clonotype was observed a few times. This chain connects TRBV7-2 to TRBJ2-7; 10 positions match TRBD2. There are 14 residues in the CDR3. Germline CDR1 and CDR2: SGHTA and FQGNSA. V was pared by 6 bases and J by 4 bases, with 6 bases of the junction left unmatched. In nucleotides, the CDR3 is TGTGCCAGCAGAACCGGGACTAGCGAGTACGAGCAGTACTTC. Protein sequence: CASRTGTSEYEQYF.

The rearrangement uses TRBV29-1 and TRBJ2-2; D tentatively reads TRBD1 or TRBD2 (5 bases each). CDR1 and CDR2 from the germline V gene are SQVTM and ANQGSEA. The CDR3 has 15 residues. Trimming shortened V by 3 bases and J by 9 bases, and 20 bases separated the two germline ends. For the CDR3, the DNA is TGCAGCGTTGAGTCCGGGGCGAGTAACAGGAGGGAGCTGTTTTTT. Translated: CSVESGASNRRELFF.